This note documents a single TCR beta chain sequence. The antigen is undetermined. These data originate in a study of cytomegalovirus exposure and HLA in healthy donors. Study-level results: Links to common viral pathogens appeared, in a later analysis, for several of the most significant clusters. The authors considered a cluster of highly shared sequence variants likely to be a sequencing artifact. In vitro testing confirmed a few CMV-associated chains as specific for CMV antigens.

The primer mix had 60 Vbeta and 13 Jbeta primers. Here immunoSEQ multiplex PCR was the method, and the copy in TCRdb shows in-frame clones only, minus some. The profile shows 90,000 to 150,000 clones, 77% of them singletons. The germline CDR1 and CDR2 sequences are LNHNV and YYDKDF (reference sequence). V was pared by 0 bases and J by 0 bases, with 20 bases between. The CDR3 contains 19 residues. Donors showed nominal health when sampled, although they likely had unrecorded immune exposures. The specimen was PBMCs. This TCR derives from a man aged 18 to 30 in good health and CMV-seropositive. The chain joins TRBV15 to TRBJ1-2; weak D call: TRBD1 (5 bases). The CDR3 sequence is CATSRDAGLGIWANYGYTF. The CDR3 DNA is TGTGCCACCAGCAGAGATGCAGGGCTTGGTATCTGGGCTAACTATGGCTACACCTTC.